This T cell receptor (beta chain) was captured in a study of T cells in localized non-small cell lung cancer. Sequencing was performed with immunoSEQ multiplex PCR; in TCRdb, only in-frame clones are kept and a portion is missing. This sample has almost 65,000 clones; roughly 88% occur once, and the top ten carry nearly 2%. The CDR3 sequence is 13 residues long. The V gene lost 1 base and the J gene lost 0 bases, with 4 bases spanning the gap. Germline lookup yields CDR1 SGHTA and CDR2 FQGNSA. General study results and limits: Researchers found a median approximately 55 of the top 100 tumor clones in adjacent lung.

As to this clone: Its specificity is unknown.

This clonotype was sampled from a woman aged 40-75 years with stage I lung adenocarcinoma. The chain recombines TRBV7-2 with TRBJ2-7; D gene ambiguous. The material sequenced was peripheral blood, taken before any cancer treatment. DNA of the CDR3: TGTGCCAGCAGCTTAGGTAACTCCTACGAGCAGTACTTC. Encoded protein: CASSLGNSYEQYF.